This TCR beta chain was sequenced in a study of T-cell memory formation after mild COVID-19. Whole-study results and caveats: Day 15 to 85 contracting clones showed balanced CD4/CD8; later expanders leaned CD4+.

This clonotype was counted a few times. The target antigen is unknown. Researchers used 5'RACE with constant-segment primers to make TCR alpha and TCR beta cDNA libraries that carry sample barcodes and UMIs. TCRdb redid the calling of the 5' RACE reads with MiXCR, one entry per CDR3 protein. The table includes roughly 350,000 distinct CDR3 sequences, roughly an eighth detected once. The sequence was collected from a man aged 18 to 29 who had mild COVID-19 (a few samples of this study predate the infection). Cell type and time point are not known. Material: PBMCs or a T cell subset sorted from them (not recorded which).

The CDR3 coding sequence is TGTGCCAGCAGCCTGGGACAGTATCAGCCCCAGCATTTT. Translating gives CASSLGQYQPQHF. This sequence joins TRBV7-2 and TRBJ1-5; 7 bases are shared with TRBD1. The CDR3 spans 13 residues. Germline CDR1 SGHTA, CDR2 FQGNSA. V shed 5 bases and J 5 bases; nucleotides not matched to a gene: 3. Complete variable domain (other parts from reference TRBV7-2 and TRBJ1-5): GAGVSQSPSNKVTEKGKDVELRCDPISGHTALYWYRQSLGQGLEFLIYFQGNSAPDKSGLPSDRFSAERTGGSVSTLTIQRTQQEDSAVYLCASSLGQYQPQHFGDGTRLSIL.